This entry lists 25 T cell receptor beta chains sequenced from one sample in a study of blood T cell repertoires in COVID-19. Method: immunoSEQ multiplex PCR; TCRdb's copy keeps in-frame clones and lacks some. This table holds about 83,000 clones, roughly 85% found once. Sequencing used peripheral blood. The receptor source for this set is a human donor in a cohort sampled during active COVID-19.

This clone was picked up one time. This sequence joins TRBV7-2 and TRBJ1-2; D is possibly TRBD1 (5 bases). The CDR3 consists of 13 residues. Trimming removed 5 bases from V and 14 bases from J, with 21 bases in between. The germline V gene has CDR1 SGHTA and CDR2 FQGNSA. The CDR3 is CASSQGAAEEKTF. CDR3 DNA: TGTGCCAGCAGCCAAGGGGCAGCCGAGGAGAAGACCTTC.

This chain uses TRBV5-1 with TRBJ2-7, with D hard to call. From germline, CDR1 is SGHRS and CDR2 YFSETQ. Trimming removed 0 bases at V and 5 bases at J, with 6 bases between. The CDR3 runs 12 residues. The CDR3 nucleotides are TGCGCCAGCAGCTTGGCCTTTCACGAGCAGTACTTC. It yields the protein CASSLAFHEQYF.

The genes are TRBV27 and TRBJ1-1, with a weak D call TRBD1 (6 bases). V lost 4 bases and J lost 1, with 22 bases in between. The CDR3 totals 18 residues. Germline V CDR1 and CDR2: MNHEY, SMNVEV (reference sequence). CDR3 in DNA: TGTGCCAGCAGTTCCCCCACGGGACACCGTTTGGGGAACACTGAAGCTTTCTTT. This encodes CASSSPTGHRLGNTEAFF.

The chain has TRBV10-3 and TRBJ1-5; D gene ambiguous. Trimming pared 3 bases from V and 5 bases from J, leaving 11 bases between. The CDR3 has 14 amino acids. The germline V gene has CDR1 ENHRY and CDR2 SYGVKD. CDR3 amino acids: CAISEGEEYQPQHF. CDR3 coding DNA: TGTGCCATCAGTGAAGGTGAGGAGTATCAGCCCCAGCATTTT.

This clone was recorded once. This sequence joins TRBV6-2 or TRBV6-3 and TRBJ2-4; TRBD2 might be the D (5 bases). CDR1 is MNHEY and CDR2 is SVGEGT in the germline V gene. Trimming shortened V by 4 bases and J by 0 bases, and 16 bases separated the two germline ends. The CDR3 length is 17 residues. This CDR3 reads CASSFGRALLAKNIQYF. The CDR3 DNA sequence: TGTGCCAGCAGTTTCGGGCGGGCCCTCCTAGCCAAAAACATTCAGTACTTC.

The CDR3 region is CASRAGGRTDTQYF. For the CDR3, the DNA is TGTGCCAGCAGGGCGGGAGGCCGCACAGATACGCAGTATTTT. The gene calls are TRBV7-2 and TRBJ2-3, with 8 bases matching TRBD2. The trim removed 6 bases at V and 1 base at J, leaving 3 bases unmatched. The CDR3 totals 14 residues. Germline V CDR1 and CDR2: SGHTA, FQGNSA.

The CDR3 is CASSQDSGSGYNEQFF. Written as DNA, the CDR3 is TGCGCCAGCAGCCAAGATAGCGGGAGCGGCTACAATGAGCAGTTCTTC. The V gene is TRBV4-3, the J gene TRBJ2-1, with 9 bases lining up with TRBD2. Trimming took 0 bases from V and 3 from J; bases not matched to a gene: 3. Germline CDR1 reads LGHNA; CDR2 reads YSLEER. The CDR3 is 16 amino acids.

This chain joins TRBV7-2 and TRBJ2-7; the match to TRBD1 covers 8 bases. The CDR3 runs 13 residues. The V segment lost 5 bases and the J segment 4 bases; nucleotides outside the gene matches: 4. The V gene's germline CDR1 is SGHTA and CDR2 FQGNSA. The CDR3 loop is CASSPRTGYEQYF. The CDR3 DNA reads as TGTGCCAGCAGCCCCCGGACAGGGTACGAGCAGTACTTC.

V is TRBV27 and J is TRBJ1-6; no firm D call. The CDR3 loop spans 14 amino acids. Germline loops: CDR1 MNHEY, CDR2 SMNVEV (reference sequence). The V end lost 1 base, the J end lost 7 bases, and 8 bases lay between the germline ends. This chain's CDR3 is CASSLLEGNSPLHF. CDR3 coding DNA: TGTGCCAGCAGTTTATTAGAGGGAAATTCACCCCTCCACTTT.

This clone showed up just once. This sequence joins TRBV5-1 and TRBJ2-2, with 11 bases fitting TRBD2. Germline values: CDR1 SGHRS, CDR2 YFSETQ. This CDR3 comprises 17 residues. Losses at the gene ends were 1 base for V and 5 bases for J; bases not matched to a gene: 7. This CDR3 is CASSLTPGTSGTGELFF. CDR3 coding DNA: TGCGCCAGCAGCTTGACCCCCGGGACTAGCGGAACCGGGGAGCTGTTTTTT.

The gene calls are TRBV2 and TRBJ2-2, with 7 bases lining up with TRBD1. V lost 4 bases, J lost 6 bases, and 5 bases stayed unmatched. The germline CDR1 and CDR2 sequences are SNHLY and FYNNEI. This CDR3 comprises 14 residues. The CDR3 reads CASSVMQGAGELFF. Here the CDR3 DNA reads TGTGCCAGCAGTGTAATGCAGGGGGCCGGGGAGCTGTTTTTT. The full variable domain, its missing parts supplied by reference TRBV2 and TRBJ2-2, is EPEVTQTPSHQVTQMGQEVILRCVPISNHLYFYWYRQILGQKVEFLVSFYNNEISEKSEIFDDQFSVERPDGSNFTLKIRSTKLEDSAMYFCASSVMQGAGELFFGEGSRLTVL.

V usage is TRBV29-1 and J usage is TRBJ2-1, with TRBD1 matching over 7 bases. V trimming: 7 bases; J trimming: 9 bases; junction bases outside the gene matches: 12. Germline V gives CDR1 SQVTM, CDR2 ANQGSEA. This CDR3 comprises 13 residues. CDR3 residues: CSGQDRVGGEQFF. CDR3 nucleotides: TGCAGCGGACAAGACAGGGTCGGAGGTGAGCAGTTCTTC.

The J gene is TRBJ1-2, the V gene TRBV6-1, with a weak D call TRBD1 (6 bases). This CDR3 has 15 amino acids. Trimming removed 0 bases at V and 3 bases at J, with 11 bases between. From germline, CDR1 is MNHNS and CDR2 SASEGT. The CDR3: CASSEAATGDYGYTF. The CDR3 nucleotides read TGTGCCAGCAGTGAAGCGGCGACAGGTGACTATGGCTACACCTTC.

Written as DNA, the CDR3 is TGTGCCAGCAGCAACCAGGGGGCAGGGGCACACAATGAGCAGTTCTTC. It yields the protein CASSNQGAGAHNEQFF. The chain joins TRBV7-2 to TRBJ2-7; TRBD1 agrees at 8 bases. The DNA end lines up better with TRBJ2-1; the J call may be wrong. This CDR3 region has 16 residues. Germline values: CDR1 SGHTA, CDR2 FQGNSA.

The gene calls are TRBV5-4 and TRBJ2-3; D uncertain. Deletions cut 4 bases from V and 6 bases from J, with 12 bases between. Germline values: CDR1 SGHNT, CDR2 YYREEE (reference sequence). This CDR3 has 13 amino acids. CDR3 protein: CASSPRGSDTQYF. The CDR3 DNA follows: TGTGCCAGCAGCCCCCGAGGTTCCGATACGCAGTATTTT.

On this clone itself: At one boundary the junction diverges from the germline segment, which might be a read error. The J gene is TRBJ2-2, the V gene TRBV7-3; TRBD2 might be the D (5 bases). Germline V lookup: CDR1 SGHTA, CDR2 FQGTGA. There are 14 residues in the CDR3. CDR3 loop: CASSFTCGHRGAVF. DNA for the CDR3: TGTGCCAGCAGCTTCACCTGTGGGCACCGGGGAGCTGTTTTT.

This sequence joins TRBV7-9 and TRBJ2-5; D is possibly TRBD2 (5 bases). Trimming removed 5 bases from V and 4 bases from J, with 14 bases in between. Germline V lookup: CDR1 SEHNR, CDR2 FQNEAQ (reference sequence). The CDR3 is made up of 14 amino acids. The CDR3 DNA reads as TGTGCCAGCAGCCGAGGGCAACTGGGAGAGACCCAGTACTTC. Its translation is CASSRGQLGETQYF.

A single count supports this clone. The chain uses TRBV5-6 and TRBJ1-5; D is unclear. Looked up from germline, CDR1 is SGHDT and CDR2 is YYEEEE. V was pared by 0 bases and J by 6 bases, with 10 bases between. The CDR3 is 14 residues long. The CDR3 DNA reads TGTGCCAGCAGCTTGGCATCCGGGGTTCAGCCCCAGCATTTT. The encoded protein is CASSLASGVQPQHF. The full variable domain, rest sourced from reference TRBV5-6 and TRBJ1-5, is DAGVTQSPTHLIKTRGQQVTLRCSPKSGHDTVSWYQQALGQGPQFIFQYYEEEERQRGNFPDRFSGHQFPNYSSELNVNALLLGDSALYLCASSLASGVQPQHFGDGTRLSIL.

CDR3 region: CASSPDRGSYNEQFF. CDR3 sequence (DNA): TGTGCCAGCAGCCCGGACAGGGGATCCTACAATGAGCAGTTCTTC. The chain has TRBV7-2 and TRBJ2-1; 9 bases fit TRBD1. Per germline, CDR1 SGHTA and CDR2 FQGNSA. With 5 bases clipped from V and 1 base from J, the junction kept 3 bases outside the gene matches. The CDR3 runs 15 residues.

V is TRBV24-1 and J is TRBJ2-7; D remains ambiguous. This CDR3 has 13 amino acids. Germline assignment: CDR1 KGHDR and CDR2 SFDVKD. V was shortened by 5 bases and J by 3 bases, with 10 bases between the two germline ends. The CDR3 bases are TGTGCCACCAGTGGTCCTACCAACTACGAGCAGTACTTC. Translating gives CATSGPTNYEQYF.

This rearrangement joins TRBV6-4 to TRBJ2-7, with 14 bases fitting TRBD2. Germline V CDR1 and CDR2: MRHNA, SNTAGT. Trimming removed 9 bases from V and 6 bases from J; junction bases left unmatched: 10. The CDR3 loop spans 15 amino acids. The CDR3 DNA is TGTGCCAGGATTAGACTAGCGGGAGGGCGTTTCGAGCAGTACTTC. This translates into CARIRLAGGRFEQYF.

The chain employs TRBV5-1 and TRBJ1-6; the D gene is possibly TRBD1 (5 bases). CDR1 is SGHRS, CDR2 YFSETQ, per germline. The CDR3 length is 17 residues. The V and J ends lost 2 bases and 7 bases respectively, with 19 bases between them. The CDR3 spells CASSLGATDPRNSPLHF. In DNA form, the CDR3 reads TGCGCCAGCAGCTTAGGGGCCACGGACCCGAGAAATTCACCCCTCCACTTT.

The gene calls are TRBV6-2 or TRBV6-3 and TRBJ1-5; 7 bases map to TRBD1. From germline, CDR1 is MNHEY and CDR2 SVGEGT. This CDR3 is 14 amino acids long. Trimming took 2 bases from V and 4 from J; bases not matched to a gene: 2. CDR3 region: CASSYPGGNQPQHF. CDR3 bases: TGTGCCAGCAGTTACCCAGGGGGAAATCAGCCCCAGCATTTT.

This CDR3 is CATSPILARTIRSGNTIYF. The CDR3 coding sequence is TGTGCCACCAGTCCGATTCTCGCAAGGACAATCCGCTCTGGAAACACCATATATTTT. The chain combines TRBV24-1 with TRBJ1-3; tentatively, D is TRBD1 (5 bases). The CDR3 sequence is 19 residues long. The germline gives CDR1 KGHDR, CDR2 SFDVKD. Trimming shortened V by 6 bases and J by 0 bases, and 23 bases separated the two germline ends.

V and J are TRBV5-1 and TRBJ2-3; 10 bases align to TRBD1. This CDR3 is built from 16 residues. Trimming removed 0 bases from V and 3 bases from J; junction bases left unmatched: 4. Germline V gene data show CDR1 as SGHRS and CDR2 as YFSETQ. CDR3 loop: CASSLAPGQGTDTQYF. In nucleotides, the CDR3 is TGCGCCAGCAGCTTGGCCCCGGGACAGGGGACAGATACGCAGTATTTT.